This TCR beta chain was profiled in a study of cytomegalovirus exposure and HLA in healthy donors. PCR involved 60 Vbeta and 13 Jbeta primers. The repertoire was sequenced with immunoSEQ multiplex PCR; TCRdb's copy has only in-frame clones and lacks some. The data hold about 38,000 clones, with nearly 70% observed a single time. In germline, CDR1 is SGHVS, CDR2 FQNEAQ. This CDR3 contains 14 residues. V lost 4 bases, J lost 2 bases, and 1 base stayed unmatched. The chain is built from TRBV7-8 and TRBJ2-5; 10 bases match TRBD2. Sequenced input: PBMCs. The sequence came from a man under 40 in good health and CMV-seronegative. CDR3 sequence (DNA): TGTGCCAGCAGCTCGACTAGCGGGCAAGAGACCCAGTACTTC. Translation gives CASSSTSGQETQYF.